This T cell receptor beta chain emerged from a study of blood T cells in healthy people across ages. Study overall: Template switching picked up about one barcoded beta molecule for each two T cells.

The V gene's germline CDR1 is MNHEY and CDR2 SVGAGI. The CDR3 sequence is 13 residues long. Trimming cost V 2 bases and J 4 bases, with 9 bases left between them. This clonotype has ten or more counts. Next came a second PCR, run for 7 to 11 cycles, which used a sample-barcoded 5' primer along with a J-beta primer mix. TCRdb reprocessed the 5' RACE reads via MiXCR and lists one record per CDR3 protein. The sample carries about 1.7 million distinct CDR3 sequences, over 25% recorded once. This sequence joins TRBV6-5 and TRBJ2-7, with TRBD1 as a possible D gene (6 bases). The source is a woman in her twenties or thirties in good health. Sample: blood. DNA for the CDR3: TGTGCCAGCAGTTACGTTGGGACATACGAGCAGTACTTC. Translating gives CASSYVGTYEQYF.